A single sample gave rise to the 2 T cell receptor beta chains below, sequenced in a study of blood T cell repertoires in COVID-19. The method was immunoSEQ multiplex PCR; TCRdb's version includes in-frame clones alone and lacks a portion of them. Seen here are roughly 170,000 clones, about four fifths observed once, and the top ten hold approximately 7.7%. Sequencing used peripheral blood. The receptor set was obtained from a man in his forties or fifties who had recovered from COVID-19.

This chain uses TRBV19 with TRBJ2-6; tentative D call: TRBD2 (5 bases). CDR3 length: 18 residues. With 1 base removed from V and 1 base from J, the gap between germline ends came to 14 bases. CDR1 is LNHDA and CDR2 is SQIVND in the germline V gene (reference sequence). The CDR3 DNA is TGTGCCAGTAGTATAGGGGCGGGCCGCTCTTCTGGGGCCAACGTCCTGACTTTC. It translates to CASSIGAGRSSGANVLTF. The full variable domain, in which reference TRBV19 and TRBJ2-6 provide the parts outside the CDR3, is DGGITQSPKYLFRKEGQNVTLSCEQNLNHDAMYWYRQDPGQGLRLIYYSQIVNDFQKGDIAEGYSVSREKKESFPLTVTSAQKNPTAFYLCASSIGAGRSSGANVLTFGAGSRLTVL.

V and J are TRBV3-1 (or the pseudogene TRBV3-2) and TRBJ1-1; the D is unclear. CDR3 length equals 13 residues. In germline, CDR1 is LGHDT, CDR2 YNNKEL (reference sequence). Deletions cut 4 bases from V and 7 bases from J, with 13 bases between. The CDR3 nucleotides are TGTGCCAGCAGCCCCGACCTAGCAGGTGAAGCTTTCTTT. Translating it yields CASSPDLAGEAFF.